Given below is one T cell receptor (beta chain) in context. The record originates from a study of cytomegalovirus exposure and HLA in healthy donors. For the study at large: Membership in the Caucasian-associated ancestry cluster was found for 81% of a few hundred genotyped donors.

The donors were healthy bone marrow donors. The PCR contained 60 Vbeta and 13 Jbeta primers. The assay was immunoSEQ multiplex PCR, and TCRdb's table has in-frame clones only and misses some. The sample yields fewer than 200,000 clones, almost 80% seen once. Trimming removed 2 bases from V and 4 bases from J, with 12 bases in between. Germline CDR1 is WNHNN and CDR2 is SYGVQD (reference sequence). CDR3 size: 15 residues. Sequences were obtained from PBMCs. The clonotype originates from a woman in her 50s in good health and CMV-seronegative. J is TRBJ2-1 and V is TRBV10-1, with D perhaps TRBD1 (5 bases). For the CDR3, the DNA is TGCGCCAGCAGTGAGGATCCCAGGGCTTACAATGAGCAGTTCTTC. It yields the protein CASSEDPRAYNEQFF.